This TCR beta chain was recorded in a study of blood T cell repertoires in COVID-19. V was cut by 3 bases and J by 7 bases, with 9 bases left in between. Germline CDR1 and CDR2: DFQATT and SNEGSKA (reference sequence). The CDR3 runs to 11 residues. As originally analysed: Amplification from reference gene primers served as the basis for estimated nucleated cell counts. TCRdb's table, derived via immunoSEQ multiplex PCR, lists solely in-frame clones and lacks some. The DNA gave D and trimming, while V, J and clone size come from that table. The table lists almost 200,000 clones, approximately 80% of them singletons, with around 0.93% in the top ten. Followed longitudinally, the Seattle patients had been enrolled during active infection. In regard to this clone: Other DNA sequences in the same sample also yield this CDR3.

The V and J genes are TRBV20-1 and TRBJ1-2; D might be TRBD1 (5 bases). What was sequenced was peripheral blood. This clonotype was sampled from a man between 60 and 75 years old with COVID-19, enrolled during active disease. The CDR3 nucleotides read TGCAGTGCTAGGGGCGGGGGTGGCTACACCTTC. Protein sequence: CSARGGGGYTF.